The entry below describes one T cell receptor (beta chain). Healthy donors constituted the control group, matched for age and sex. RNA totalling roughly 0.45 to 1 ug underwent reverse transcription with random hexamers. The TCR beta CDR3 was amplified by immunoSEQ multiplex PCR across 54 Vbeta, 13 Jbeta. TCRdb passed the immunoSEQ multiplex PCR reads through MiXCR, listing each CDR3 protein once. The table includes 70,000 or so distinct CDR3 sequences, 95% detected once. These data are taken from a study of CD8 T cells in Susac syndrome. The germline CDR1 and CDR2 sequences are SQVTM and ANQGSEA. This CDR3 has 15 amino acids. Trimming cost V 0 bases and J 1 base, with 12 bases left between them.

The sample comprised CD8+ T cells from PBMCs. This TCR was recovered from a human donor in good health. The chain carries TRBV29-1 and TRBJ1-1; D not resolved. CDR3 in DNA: TGCAGCGTTGAAGATAGGCGGTTACCGAACACTGAAGCTTTCTTT. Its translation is CSVEDRRLPNTEAFF.